Sequencing of this T cell receptor beta chain was carried out in a study of shared clonotypes between healthy human individuals. About the research overall: Each donor's CD4 naive and CD4 memory cells filled three plates apiece, CD8 naive two, and CD8 memory one.

Concerning this clone itself: Its specificity is not known.

Per germline, CDR1 SGHRS and CDR2 YFSETQ. Trimming left V 2 bases short and J 6 bases short, with 11 bases between. The CDR3 sequence is 13 residues long. Study conclusions and caveats: Generation probability values for non-shared clonotypes were lower than those for clonotypes shared by all four donors. Investigators collected only blood, and repertoires in tissues likely differ.

Profiling relied on immunoSEQ multiplex PCR, and the TCRdb table lists in-frame clones only, not all of them. Counted here are approximately 940,000 clones, over 75% occurring once; the ten biggest clones make up about 1.5%. The receptor comes from a man younger than 35 in good health. The V and J genes are TRBV5-1 and TRBJ1-2; a weak D match, TRBD1 (6 bases). Sequencing was carried out using memory CD4+ T cells sorted from blood. Documented subset: CD45RA-negative fraction. The CDR3 here is CASSFAGVNGYTF. DNA for the CDR3: TGCGCCAGCAGCTTTGCAGGGGTTAATGGCTACACCTTC. Full variable domain (missing parts from reference TRBV5-1 and TRBJ1-2): KAGVTQTPRYLIKTRGQQVTLSCSPISGHRSVSWYQQTPGQGLQFLFEYFSETQRNKGNFPGRFSGRQFSNSRSEMNVSTLELGDSALYLCASSFAGVNGYTFGSGTRLTVV.